This record concerns one T cell receptor beta chain sequence. What it binds is unknown. This record belongs to a study of beta chain features in type 1 diabetes. Per germline, CDR1 SEHNR and CDR2 FQNEAQ (reference sequence). The V gene lost 4 bases and the J gene lost 6 bases, with 13 bases spanning the gap. This CDR3 has 14 residues. Isolated RNA was reverse transcribed in full, so expressed TCRB transcripts were sequenced. TCRdb's table, derived via immunoSEQ multiplex PCR, lists solely in-frame clones and lacks some. Among about 160,000 clones, around 63% were seen once, and the ten largest hold 0.08% to 0.09%. The study's findings and limits: In type 1 diabetes patients, VDJ junctions had fewer insertions; deletions at these junctions were more frequent. For Type 1 diabetes patients, all four CD4+ subsets carried TCRB CDR3s that were moderately but significantly shorter.

The chain recombines TRBV7-9 with TRBJ1-5, with D perhaps TRBD1 (5 bases). The sample comprised naive CD4+ T cells from blood. The TCR comes from a man aged 25 to 45 with type 1 diabetes. The CDR3 DNA reads as TGTGCCAGCAGCTCAGGGATTATGGGTCAGCCCCAGCATTTT. It translates to CASSSGIMGQPQHF.